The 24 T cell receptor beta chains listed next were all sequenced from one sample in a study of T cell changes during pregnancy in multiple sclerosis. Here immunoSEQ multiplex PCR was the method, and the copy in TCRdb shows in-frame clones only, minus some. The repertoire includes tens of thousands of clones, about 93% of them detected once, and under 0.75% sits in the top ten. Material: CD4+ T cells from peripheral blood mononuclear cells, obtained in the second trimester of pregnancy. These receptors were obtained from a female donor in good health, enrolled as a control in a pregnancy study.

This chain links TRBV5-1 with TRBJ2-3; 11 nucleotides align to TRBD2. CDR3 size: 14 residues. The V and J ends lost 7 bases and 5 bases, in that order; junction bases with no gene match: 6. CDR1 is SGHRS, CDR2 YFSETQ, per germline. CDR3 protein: CASFSGGAVDTQYF. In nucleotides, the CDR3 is TGCGCCAGCTTTAGCGGGGGGGCCGTAGATACGCAGTATTTT.

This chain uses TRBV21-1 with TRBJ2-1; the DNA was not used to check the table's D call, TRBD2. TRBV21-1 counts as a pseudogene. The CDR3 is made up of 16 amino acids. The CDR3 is CASRTGGGDSYNEQFF. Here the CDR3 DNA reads TGTGCCAGCAGGACAGGCGGGGGGGACTCCTACAATGAGCAGTTCTTC.

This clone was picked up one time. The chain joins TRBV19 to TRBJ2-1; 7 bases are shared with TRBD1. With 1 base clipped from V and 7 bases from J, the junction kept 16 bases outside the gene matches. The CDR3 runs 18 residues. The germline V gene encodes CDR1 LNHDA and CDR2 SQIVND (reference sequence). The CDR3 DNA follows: TGTGCCAGTAGTATAGCGGGGTTGAGACAGGGTTCCCGTAATGAGCAGTTCTTC. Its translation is CASSIAGLRQGSRNEQFF.

Here the CDR3 reads CASSFVGTGSYEQYF. The CDR3 bases are TGTGCCAGCAGTTTTGTTGGGACAGGGTCCTACGAGCAGTACTTC. This chain links TRBV27 with TRBJ2-7; 9 bases are a match to TRBD1. Germline V gene data show CDR1 as MNHEY and CDR2 as SMNVEV (reference sequence). This CDR3 has 15 residues. V gave up 3 bases and J gave up 1 base; unmatched junction bases: 4.

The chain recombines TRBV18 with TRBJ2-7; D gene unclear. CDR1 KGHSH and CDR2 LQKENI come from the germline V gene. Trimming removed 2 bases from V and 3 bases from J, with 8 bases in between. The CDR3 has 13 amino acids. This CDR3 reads CASSPSRHYEQYF. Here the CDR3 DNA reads TGTGCCAGCTCACCAAGCCGCCACTACGAGCAGTACTTC.

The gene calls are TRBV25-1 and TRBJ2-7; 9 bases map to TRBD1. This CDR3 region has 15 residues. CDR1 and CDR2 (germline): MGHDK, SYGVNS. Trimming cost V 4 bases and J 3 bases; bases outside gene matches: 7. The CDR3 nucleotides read TGTGCCAGCAGTGGGGACAGGGCCAGGGACTACGAGCAGTACTTC. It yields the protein CASSGDRARDYEQYF.

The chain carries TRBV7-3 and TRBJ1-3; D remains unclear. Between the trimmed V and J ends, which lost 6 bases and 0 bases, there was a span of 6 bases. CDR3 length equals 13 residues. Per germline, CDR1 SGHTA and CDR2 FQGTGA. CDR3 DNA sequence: TGTGCCAGCAGTACAACCTCTGGAAACACCATATATTTT. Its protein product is CASSTTSGNTIYF. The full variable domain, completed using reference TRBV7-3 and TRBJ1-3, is GAGVSQTPSNKVTEKGKYVELRCDPISGHTALYWYRQSLGQGPEFLIYFQGTGAADDSGLPNDRFFAVRPEGSVSTLKIQRTERGDSAVYLCASSTTSGNTIYFGEGSWLTVV.

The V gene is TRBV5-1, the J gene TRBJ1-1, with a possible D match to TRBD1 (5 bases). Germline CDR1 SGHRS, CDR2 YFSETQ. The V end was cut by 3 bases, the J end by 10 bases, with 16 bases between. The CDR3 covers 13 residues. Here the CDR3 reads CASSSGGGLIAFF. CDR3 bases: TGCGCCAGCAGCTCCGGGGGGGGTCTAATAGCTTTCTTT.

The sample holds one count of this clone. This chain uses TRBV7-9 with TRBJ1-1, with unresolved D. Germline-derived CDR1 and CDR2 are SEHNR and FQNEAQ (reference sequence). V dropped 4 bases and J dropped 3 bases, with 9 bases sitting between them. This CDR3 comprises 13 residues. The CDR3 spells CASSSSGYTEAFF. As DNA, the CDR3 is TGTGCCAGCAGCTCCTCGGGGTACACTGAAGCTTTCTTT.

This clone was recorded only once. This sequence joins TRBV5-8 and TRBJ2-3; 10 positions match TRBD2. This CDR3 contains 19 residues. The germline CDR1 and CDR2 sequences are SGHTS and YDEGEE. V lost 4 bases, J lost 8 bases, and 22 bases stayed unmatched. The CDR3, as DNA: TGTGCCAGCAGCCAGGACAGGGACACGGAGAGCGGGGGGGCCACTACGCAGTATTTT. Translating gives CASSQDRDTESGGATTQYF.

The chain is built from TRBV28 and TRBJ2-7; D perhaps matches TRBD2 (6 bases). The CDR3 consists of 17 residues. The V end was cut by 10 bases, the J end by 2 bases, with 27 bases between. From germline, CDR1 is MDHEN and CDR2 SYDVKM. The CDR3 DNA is TGTGCCACCTCGACGAATAATTGGAGGGTGGTTGCCTACGAGCAGTACTTC. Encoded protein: CATSTNNWRVVAYEQYF.

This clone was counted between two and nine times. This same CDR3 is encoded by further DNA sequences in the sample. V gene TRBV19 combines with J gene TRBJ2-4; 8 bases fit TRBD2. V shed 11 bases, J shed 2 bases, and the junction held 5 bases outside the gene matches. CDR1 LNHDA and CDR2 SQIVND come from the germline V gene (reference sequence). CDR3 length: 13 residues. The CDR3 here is CASREGPKNIQYF. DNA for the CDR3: TGTGCCTCCCGGGAGGGGCCCAAAAACATTCAGTACTTC.

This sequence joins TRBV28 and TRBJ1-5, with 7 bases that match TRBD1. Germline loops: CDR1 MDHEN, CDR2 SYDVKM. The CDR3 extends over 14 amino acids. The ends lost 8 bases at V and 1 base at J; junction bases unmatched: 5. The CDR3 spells CASLPGGSNQPQHF. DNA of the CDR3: TGTGCCAGCCTCCCAGGGGGAAGCAATCAGCCCCAGCATTTT.

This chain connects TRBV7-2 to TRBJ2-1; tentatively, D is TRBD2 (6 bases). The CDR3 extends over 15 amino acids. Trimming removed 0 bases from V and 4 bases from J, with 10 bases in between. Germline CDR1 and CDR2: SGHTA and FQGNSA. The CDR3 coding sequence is TGTGCCAGCAGCTTAGCGACCGGGACTTACAATGAGCAGTTCTTC. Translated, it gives CASSLATGTYNEQFF. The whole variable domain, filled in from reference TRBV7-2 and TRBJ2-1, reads GAGVSQSPSNKVTEKGKDVELRCDPISGHTALYWYRQSLGQGLEFLIYFQGNSAPDKSGLPSDRFSAERTGGSVSTLTIQRTQQEDSAVYLCASSLATGTYNEQFFGPGTRLTVL.

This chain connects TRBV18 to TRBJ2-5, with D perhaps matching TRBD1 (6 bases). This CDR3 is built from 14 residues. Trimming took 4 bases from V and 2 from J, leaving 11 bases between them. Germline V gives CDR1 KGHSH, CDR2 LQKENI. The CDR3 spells CASSRRTVQETQYF. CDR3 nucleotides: TGTGCCAGCTCACGACGGACAGTTCAAGAGACCCAGTACTTC.

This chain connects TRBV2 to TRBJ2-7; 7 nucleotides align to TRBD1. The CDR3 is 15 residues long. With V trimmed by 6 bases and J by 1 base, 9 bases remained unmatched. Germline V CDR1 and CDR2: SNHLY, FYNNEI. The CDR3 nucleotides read TGTGCCAGCAGAATGACAGGGACAGCTTCCTACGAGCAGTACTTC. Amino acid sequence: CASRMTGTASYEQYF.

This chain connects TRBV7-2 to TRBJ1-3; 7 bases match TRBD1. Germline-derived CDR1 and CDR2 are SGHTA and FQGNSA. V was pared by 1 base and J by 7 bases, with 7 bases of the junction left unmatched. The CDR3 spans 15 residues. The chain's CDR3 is CASSLGGAGGNTIYF. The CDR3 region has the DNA TGTGCCAGCAGCTTAGGGGGGGCAGGGGGGAACACCATATATTTT.

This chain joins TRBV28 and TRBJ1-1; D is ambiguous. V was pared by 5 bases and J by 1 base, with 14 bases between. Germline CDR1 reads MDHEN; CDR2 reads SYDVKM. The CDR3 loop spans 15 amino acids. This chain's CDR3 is CASSPVSGQNTEAFF. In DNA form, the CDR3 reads TGTGCCAGCAGTCCAGTTTCGGGTCAGAACACTGAAGCTTTCTTT.

The CDR3 reads CASSLRGGANVLTF. In DNA form, the CDR3 reads TGTGCCAGCAGTTTACGGGGGGGGGCCAACGTCCTGACTTTC. V and J are TRBV28 and TRBJ2-6; perhaps TRBD2 as D (6 bases). Trimming removed 2 bases at V and 4 bases at J, with 6 bases between. CDR3 size: 14 residues. CDR1 is MDHEN, CDR2 SYDVKM, per germline.

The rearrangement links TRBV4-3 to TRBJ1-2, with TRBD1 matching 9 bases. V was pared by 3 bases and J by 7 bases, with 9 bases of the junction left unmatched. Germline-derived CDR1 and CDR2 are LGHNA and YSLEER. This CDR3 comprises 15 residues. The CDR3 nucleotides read TGCGCCAGCAGCCACAGGGACAGGGAAGAGGTTGGCTACACCTTC. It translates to CASSHRDREEVGYTF.

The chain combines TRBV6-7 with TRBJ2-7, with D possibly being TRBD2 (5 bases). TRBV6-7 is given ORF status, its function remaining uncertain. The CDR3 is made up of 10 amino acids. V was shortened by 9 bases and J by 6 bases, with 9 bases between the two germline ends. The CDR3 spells CARLVPEQYF. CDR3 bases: TGTGCCAGACTAGTGCCCGAGCAGTACTTC.

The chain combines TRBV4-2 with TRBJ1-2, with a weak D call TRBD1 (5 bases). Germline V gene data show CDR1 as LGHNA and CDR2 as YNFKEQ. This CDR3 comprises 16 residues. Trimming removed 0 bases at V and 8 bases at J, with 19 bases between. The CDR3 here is CASSQDWVGGNGGYTF. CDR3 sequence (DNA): TGTGCCAGCAGCCAAGATTGGGTGGGGGGTAATGGCGGCTACACCTTC.

CDR3 in amino acids: CASSLRTIQNTGELFF. The CDR3 DNA reads as TGTGCCAGCAGCTTACGGACAATACAAAACACCGGGGAGCTGTTTTTT. This chain joins TRBV5-6 and TRBJ2-2, with TRBD1 as a possible D gene (5 bases). V was shortened by 2 bases and J by 2 bases, with 13 bases between the two germline ends. Germline CDR1 and CDR2: SGHDT and YYEEEE. CDR3 size: 16 residues.

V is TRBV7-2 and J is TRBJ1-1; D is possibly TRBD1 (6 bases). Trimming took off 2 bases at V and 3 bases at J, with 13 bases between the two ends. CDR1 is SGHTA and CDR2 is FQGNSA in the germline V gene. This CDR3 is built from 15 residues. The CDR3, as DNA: TGTGCCAGCAGCTTAATACCCCAGGGGCACACTGAAGCTTTCTTT. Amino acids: CASSLIPQGHTEAFF.